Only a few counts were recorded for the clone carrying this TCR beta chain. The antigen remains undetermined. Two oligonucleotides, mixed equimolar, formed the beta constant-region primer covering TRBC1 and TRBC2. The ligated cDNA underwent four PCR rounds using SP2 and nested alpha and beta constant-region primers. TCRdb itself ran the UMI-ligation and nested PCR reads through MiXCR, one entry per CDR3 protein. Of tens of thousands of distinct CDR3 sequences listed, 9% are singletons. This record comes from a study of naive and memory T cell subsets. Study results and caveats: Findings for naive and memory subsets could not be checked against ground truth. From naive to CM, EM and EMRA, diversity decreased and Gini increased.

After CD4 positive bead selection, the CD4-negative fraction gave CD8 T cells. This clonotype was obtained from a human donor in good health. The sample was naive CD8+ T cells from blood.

The CDR3 coding sequence is TGTGCCAGCAGGCTAGGGGGAGATACGCAGTATTTT. Amino acid sequence: CASRLGGDTQYF. The chain has TRBV12-3 or TRBV12-4 and TRBJ2-3, with D perhaps TRBD1 (6 bases). This CDR3 is 12 amino acids long. The V end lost 6 bases, the J end lost 5 bases, and 9 bases lay between the germline ends.